This is a list of T cell receptor beta chains from one sample in a study of shared clonotypes between healthy human individuals. The method was immunoSEQ multiplex PCR; TCRdb's version includes in-frame clones alone and lacks a portion of them. Among some 1 million clones listed, about 70% were seen once. The sequenced sample was memory CD4+ T cells sorted from blood. All receptors come from a man aged 18-30 years in good health. Both conserved end residues are part of each CDR3. D genes are given only for firm matches. Rows may omit the clone size; those that give it use once, few, many or a size class.

TGTGCCAGCAGCCGGTCAGGGCTCCCCCAAGAGACCCAGTACTTC CASSRSGLPQETQYF TRBJ2-5 TRBV6-5 . few
TGTGCCAGCAGTGCCCCCGGGACAGCCAGCAATCAGCCCCAGCATTTT CASSAPGTASNQPQHF TRBJ1-5 TRBV6-1 TRBD1 .
TGTGCCAGCAGCTTGGGTCTTCTCTACAATGAGCAGTTCTTC CASSLGLLYNEQFF TRBJ2-1 TRBV5-6 . once
TGCGCCAGCAGTGGTCAAGGGTTCTCTGGAAACACCATATATTTT CASSGQGFSGNTIYF TRBJ1-3 TRBV10-2 . .
TGTGCCAGCAGTCTCAGGGGTGGCACCCTCCACTTT CASSLRGGTLHF TRBJ1-6 TRBV28 . few
TGTGCCAGCAGCTTGGGAGGCTTAGCGGGGGGCCAAGAGACCCAGTACTTC CASSLGGLAGGQETQYF TRBJ2-5 TRBV5-6 TRBD2 .
TGCGCCAGCAGCCGAGATCCCCCCCGGACTAGCGATTATTTT CASSRDPPRTSDYF TRBJ2-3 TRBV4-3 TRBD2 .
TGTGCCAGCATGGGGACAGATAAATCACCCCTCCACTTT CASMGTDKSPLHF TRBJ1-6 TRBV6-6 TRBD1 .
TGTGCCAGCAGTTATGGTTCGGCGGGCTCTGGAAACACCATATATTTT CASSYGSAGSGNTIYF TRBJ1-3 TRBV5-4 . .
TGTGCCAGCAGCCGGGGGACTAGCGGGGCCACAGATACGCAGTATTTT CASSRGTSGATDTQYF TRBJ2-3 TRBV11-2 TRBD2 few
TGCGCCAGCAGCCAAGAGACTAGCGGGAGCAGCGAGCAGTACTTC CASSQETSGSSEQYF TRBJ2-7 TRBV4-3 TRBD2 .
TGTGCCAGCAGTGACGGCGTTTCAGATACGCAGTATTTT CASSDGVSDTQYF TRBJ2-3 TRBV6-4 . .